Listed below are T cell receptor beta chains from one sample, sequenced in a study of HIV-infected patients and healthy controls. Each CDR3 protein is one row after TCRdb ran MiXCR on the 5' RACE reads. Of 65,000 to 70,000 distinct CDR3 sequences listed, roughly 16% are singletons. Specimen: CD4+ T cells from blood. These receptors all stem from a human donor in good health. CDR3s include the opening cysteine and the closing phenylalanine or tryptophan. A D gene is named only where the DNA matches it firmly. The size of a clone is reported for some rows only, either as once, few or many, or as a class for expanded clones.

d_call: NA
v_call: TRBV5-6
j_call: TRBJ1-3
clone_size: NA
cdr3_nt: TGTGCCAGCAGCCGCACCGCTACTGGAAACACCATATATTTT
cdr3_aa: CASSRTATGNTIYF

d_call: NA
v_call: TRBV7-2
j_call: TRBJ1-6
clone_size: NA
cdr3_nt: TGTGCCAGCAGCCCCAGTGGGAATTCACCCCTCCACTTT
cdr3_aa: CASSPSGNSPLHF

d_call: NA
v_call: TRBV2
j_call: TRBJ1-1
clone_size: many
cdr3_nt: TGTGCCAGCAGTGGAAGGCGGGTGGGCACTGAAGCTTTCTTT
cdr3_aa: CASSGRRVGTEAFF

d_call: NA
v_call: TRBV4-3
j_call: TRBJ2-5
clone_size: few
cdr3_nt: TGCGCCAGCAGCCAAGACTACTGGGGGACCCAGTACTTC
cdr3_aa: CASSQDYWGTQYF

d_call: NA
v_call: TRBV2
j_call: TRBJ2-3
clone_size: many
cdr3_nt: TGTGCCAGCAGCGTCTCAGCTGCACGCACAGATACGCAGTATTTT
cdr3_aa: CASSVSAARTDTQYF

d_call: NA
v_call: TRBV9
j_call: TRBJ1-1
clone_size: NA
cdr3_nt: TGTGCCAGCAGCCCACCCTTAGGGGTGCCGAACACTGAAGCTTTCTTT
cdr3_aa: CASSPPLGVPNTEAFF

d_call: NA
v_call: TRBV20-1
j_call: TRBJ2-3
clone_size: once
cdr3_nt: TGCAGTGCTAGGCCAACGGGGGGCACAGATACGCAGTATTTT
cdr3_aa: CSARPTGGTDTQYF

d_call: TRBD2
v_call: TRBV20-1
j_call: TRBJ2-1
clone_size: many
cdr3_nt: TGCAGTGCTAGAGGATACGGGACTAGTTTCAATGAGCAGTTCTTC
cdr3_aa: CSARGYGTSFNEQFF

d_call: NA
v_call: TRBV11-3
j_call: TRBJ2-7
clone_size: once
cdr3_nt: TGTGCCAGCAGCTTAAGGTACAGCGGCTACGAGCAGTACTTC
cdr3_aa: CASSLRYSGYEQYF

d_call: NA
v_call: TRBV12-3/TRBV12-4
j_call: TRBJ2-3
clone_size: few
cdr3_nt: TGTGCCAGCAGTTTACTGAAAACAGATACGCAGTATTTT
cdr3_aa: CASSLLKTDTQYF

d_call: NA
v_call: TRBV7-9
j_call: TRBJ2-1
clone_size: few
cdr3_nt: TGTGCCAGCAGCTTAGAGAAGGAGCAGTTCTTC
cdr3_aa: CASSLEKEQFF

d_call: TRBD1
v_call: TRBV2
j_call: TRBJ1-2
clone_size: many
cdr3_nt: TGTGCCAGCAGTGCCCAGACAGGGTGGTACGGCTACACCTTC
cdr3_aa: CASSAQTGWYGYTF

d_call: NA
v_call: TRBV20-1
j_call: TRBJ1-3
clone_size: NA
cdr3_nt: TGCAGTGCTAGAGATGGCAGGGGACCTGGAAACACCATATATTTT
cdr3_aa: CSARDGRGPGNTIYF

d_call: NA
v_call: TRBV6-2/TRBV6-3
j_call: TRBJ1-5
clone_size: many
cdr3_nt: TGTGCCAGCAGTTCGTGGTCTGACAATCAGCCCCAGCATTTT
cdr3_aa: CASSSWSDNQPQHF

d_call: NA
v_call: TRBV4-3
j_call: TRBJ1-2
clone_size: NA
cdr3_nt: TGCGCCAGCAGCCAAGATCGGGGGGGGATCTTAAACTATGGCTACACCTTC
cdr3_aa: CASSQDRGGILNYGYTF

d_call: TRBD1
v_call: TRBV19
j_call: TRBJ1-6
clone_size: NA
cdr3_nt: TGTGCCAGTAGTATAGATGGCGTTCTAGGACAGGGTTCCCACTTT
cdr3_aa: CASSIDGVLGQGSHF

d_call: NA
v_call: TRBV5-1
j_call: TRBJ2-3
clone_size: many
cdr3_nt: TGCGCCAGCAACCCAGGGGCAGATACGCAGTATTTT
cdr3_aa: CASNPGADTQYF

d_call: NA
v_call: TRBV25-1
j_call: TRBJ1-5
clone_size: NA
cdr3_nt: TGTGCCAGCAGTGAATTGAGCTCCACTAGCAATCAGCCCCAGCATTTT
cdr3_aa: CASSELSSTSNQPQHF

d_call: NA
v_call: TRBV5-1
j_call: TRBJ2-2
clone_size: NA
cdr3_nt: TGCGCCAGCAGCTTGGAAGAGAATCCGAACACCGGGGAGCTGTTTTTT
cdr3_aa: CASSLEENPNTGELFF

d_call: NA
v_call: TRBV29-1
j_call: TRBJ1-6
clone_size: few
cdr3_nt: TGCAGCGTTGGGATGGGGGTGGGTTCACCCCTCCACTTT
cdr3_aa: CSVGMGVGSPLHF

d_call: NA
v_call: TRBV20-1
j_call: TRBJ1-5
clone_size: few
cdr3_nt: TGCAGTGCTAGACGTAAACAGGGAAATAGCAATCAGCCCCAGCATTTT
cdr3_aa: CSARRKQGNSNQPQHF

d_call: TRBD2
v_call: TRBV5-1
j_call: TRBJ2-1
clone_size: few
cdr3_nt: TGCGCCAGCAGCTTAGTGCTGCGGGAGTACAATGAGCAGTTCTTC
cdr3_aa: CASSLVLREYNEQFF

d_call: NA
v_call: TRBV9
j_call: TRBJ2-1
clone_size: few
cdr3_nt: TGTGCCAGCAGCGTATTCGCACATGATTACAATGAGCAGTTCTTC
cdr3_aa: CASSVFAHDYNEQFF

d_call: NA
v_call: TRBV11-2
j_call: TRBJ1-2
clone_size: many
cdr3_nt: TGTGCCAGCAGCTTAGGGCACACCTATGGCTACACCTTC
cdr3_aa: CASSLGHTYGYTF

d_call: NA
v_call: TRBV29-1
j_call: TRBJ1-1
clone_size: NA
cdr3_nt: TGCAGCGTTGGGGGGGGGTTCACTGAAGCTTTCTTT
cdr3_aa: CSVGGGFTEAFF

d_call: NA
v_call: TRBV20-1
j_call: TRBJ2-7
clone_size: NA
cdr3_nt: TGCAGTGCTAGAGAGGCGGTGACCTACGAGCAGTACTTC
cdr3_aa: CSAREAVTYEQYF

d_call: NA
v_call: TRBV20-1
j_call: TRBJ1-2
clone_size: few
cdr3_nt: TGCAGTGCTAGTTCGGAGTATGGCTACACCTTC
cdr3_aa: CSASSEYGYTF

d_call: NA
v_call: TRBV15
j_call: TRBJ2-4
clone_size: NA
cdr3_nt: TGTGCCACCAGCAGACTGGTAGGGGACAAAGCCAAAAACATTCAGTACTTC
cdr3_aa: CATSRLVGDKAKNIQYF

d_call: NA
v_call: TRBV6-2/TRBV6-3
j_call: TRBJ1-6
clone_size: many
cdr3_nt: TGTGCCAGCATCCCGGAGGGAGTCGGTTCACCCCTCCACTTT
cdr3_aa: CASIPEGVGSPLHF

d_call: NA
v_call: TRBV18
j_call: TRBJ1-6
clone_size: few
cdr3_nt: TGTGCCAGCTCACCGTCCGGGGCCGGACAGAAACCCCTCCACTTT
cdr3_aa: CASSPSGAGQKPLHF

d_call: NA
v_call: TRBV6-6
j_call: TRBJ2-3
clone_size: many
cdr3_nt: TGTGCCAGCAGTTACTTAACAATCACAGATACGCAGTATTTT
cdr3_aa: CASSYLTITDTQYF

d_call: NA
v_call: TRBV5-4
j_call: TRBJ1-1
clone_size: few
cdr3_nt: TGTGCCAGCAGCTTGGCAAGATCCCCCACTGAAGCTTTCTTT
cdr3_aa: CASSLARSPTEAFF

d_call: TRBD2
v_call: TRBV2
j_call: TRBJ2-3
clone_size: many
cdr3_nt: TGTGCCAGCAGTGTAGCGGGGGGCCCCACAGATACGCAGTATTTT
cdr3_aa: CASSVAGGPTDTQYF

d_call: TRBD1
v_call: TRBV7-6
j_call: TRBJ1-2
clone_size: many
cdr3_nt: TGTGCCAGCAGCTTAAGACAGGGAGGGAATGGCTACACCTTC
cdr3_aa: CASSLRQGGNGYTF

d_call: NA
v_call: TRBV28
j_call: TRBJ1-5
clone_size: NA
cdr3_nt: TGTGCCAGCAGTCAATCAACGACGGGCAATCAGCCCCAGCATTTT
cdr3_aa: CASSQSTTGNQPQHF

d_call: NA
v_call: TRBV7-2
j_call: TRBJ2-7
clone_size: NA
cdr3_nt: TGTGCCAGCAGCCCTGGGGGGTCGTCGGTAACGGGGGTCGAGCAGTACTTC
cdr3_aa: CASSPGGSSVTGVEQYF

d_call: TRBD1
v_call: TRBV7-2
j_call: TRBJ2-2
clone_size: many
cdr3_nt: TGTGCCAGCAGGCGGACAGGGGGCAACACCGGGGAGCTGTTTTTT
cdr3_aa: CASRRTGGNTGELFF

d_call: NA
v_call: TRBV20-1
j_call: TRBJ1-5
clone_size: many
cdr3_nt: TGCAGTGCCAGGGGCTATGGACAGCCTTCTGGGGTCAATCAGCCCCAGCATTTT
cdr3_aa: CSARGYGQPSGVNQPQHF

d_call: TRBD1
v_call: TRBV15
j_call: TRBJ1-4
clone_size: few
cdr3_nt: TGTGCCACCAGCCGAGGGGAGGGGACAGCCGGCGAAAAACTGTTTTTT
cdr3_aa: CATSRGEGTAGEKLFF

d_call: NA
v_call: TRBV18
j_call: TRBJ1-5
clone_size: NA
cdr3_nt: TGTGCCAGCTCACCATCGGGGGAACAGCCCCAGCATTTT
cdr3_aa: CASSPSGEQPQHF

d_call: NA
v_call: TRBV7-9
j_call: TRBJ1-4
clone_size: few
cdr3_nt: TGTGCCAGCAGCTTCGCCGGGATTTCTAATGAAAAACTGTTTTTT
cdr3_aa: CASSFAGISNEKLFF

d_call: NA
v_call: TRBV12-3/TRBV12-4
j_call: TRBJ1-4
clone_size: few
cdr3_nt: TGTGCCAGCAGTTTGAGGTTCGGGTCTGGAGGTAATGAAAAACTGTTTTTT
cdr3_aa: CASSLRFGSGGNEKLFF

d_call: NA
v_call: TRBV7-2
j_call: TRBJ2-5
clone_size: many
cdr3_nt: TGTGCCAGCAGCCCCGTCGGGTACCAAGAGACCCAGTACTTC
cdr3_aa: CASSPVGYQETQYF

d_call: NA
v_call: TRBV12-5
j_call: TRBJ2-3
clone_size: NA
cdr3_nt: TGTGCTAGTGAGATCCGCTCTACAGATACGCAGTATTTT
cdr3_aa: CASEIRSTDTQYF

d_call: TRBD1
v_call: TRBV4-2
j_call: TRBJ1-5
clone_size: NA
cdr3_nt: TGTGCCAGCAGCCAGGAAGACAATTACGACAGGGGCAATCAGCCCCAGCATTTT
cdr3_aa: CASSQEDNYDRGNQPQHF

d_call: TRBD1
v_call: TRBV29-1
j_call: TRBJ2-5
clone_size: few
cdr3_nt: TGCAGCGTAAGACAGGGCCAAGAGACCCAGTACTTC
cdr3_aa: CSVRQGQETQYF

d_call: NA
v_call: TRBV29-1
j_call: TRBJ1-4
clone_size: NA
cdr3_nt: TGCAGCGTTGGATGGGCTAATGAAAAACTGTTTTTT
cdr3_aa: CSVGWANEKLFF